Listed below are T cell receptor beta chains from one sample, sequenced in a study of blood T cell repertoires in COVID-19. Generated by immunoSEQ multiplex PCR, the TCRdb table keeps only in-frame clones and is missing some. The sample includes around 210,000 clones, around 82% of them seen just once. The specimen sequenced was peripheral blood. The receptors here all came from a woman in her 70s with acute or convalescent COVID-19. The CDR3 runs from the conserved cysteine through the conserved F or W. The D gene is left open where the match is weak. Clone size is shown for a subset of rows, as once, few, many or a class of expanded clone.

length	D	J	V	size	CDR3	DNA
16	TRBD1	TRBJ1-2	TRBV5-1	few	CASSLDLQGANYGYTF	TGCGCCAGCAGCTTGGACTTACAGGGGGCAAACTATGGCTACACCTTC
13	.	TRBJ1-2	TRBV12-5	.	CASGMGLNYGYTF	TGTGCTAGTGGTATGGGACTAAACTATGGCTACACCTTC
16	TRBD2	TRBJ2-1	TRBV19	once	CASKPLAGGPVNEQFF	TGTGCCAGTAAGCCACTAGCGGGAGGGCCTGTCAATGAGCAGTTCTTC
15	TRBD2	TRBJ2-3	TRBV20-1	.	CSASLAGGSTDTQYF	TGCAGTGCTAGTCTAGCGGGAGGAAGCACAGATACGCAGTATTTT
18	TRBD1	TRBJ1-5	TRBV7-2	.	CASSLVGTGTYSNQPQHF	TGTGCCAGCAGCTTAGTTGGGACAGGGACCTATAGCAATCAGCCCCAGCATTTT
18	.	TRBJ2-3	TRBV5-1	.	CASSLLGADKILTDTQYF	TGCGCCAGCAGCTTGCTGGGGGCAGATAAGATTCTCACAGATACGCAGTATTTT
15	TRBD1	TRBJ2-7	TRBV5-1	many	CASSLGDRDVYEQYF	TGCGCCAGCAGCTTGGGGGACAGGGATGTCTACGAGCAGTACTTC
16	TRBD2	TRBJ2-1	TRBV18	.	CASSPQGTSGYNEQFF	TGTGCCAGCTCACCACAGGGGACTAGCGGTTACAATGAGCAGTTCTTC
16	TRBD2	TRBJ2-3	TRBV7-9	.	CASSLIGGSSTDTQYF	TGTGCCAGCAGCTTAATAGGCGGGAGTAGCACAGATACGCAGTATTTT
17	TRBD2	TRBJ2-2	TRBV20-1	.	CSASGLAGGLNTGELFF	TGCAGTGCTAGTGGACTAGCGGGAGGTTTGAACACCGGGGAGCTGTTTTTT
13	.	TRBJ1-2	TRBV5-4	once	CASSLAGVYGYTF	TGTGCCAGCAGCCTTGCGGGTGTCTATGGCTACACCTTC
14	.	TRBJ2-2	TRBV5-4	.	CASSPQRDTGELFF	TGTGCCAGCAGCCCCCAGCGGGACACCGGGGAGCTGTTTTTT
17	TRBD1	TRBJ1-3	TRBV7-8	.	CASLETPGQGYGNTIYF	TGTGCCAGCCTGGAGACCCCGGGACAGGGTTACGGAAACACCATATATTTT
13	.	TRBJ2-7	TRBV9	.	CASSVDLGGEQYF	TGTGCCAGCAGCGTAGATCTGGGGGGCGAGCAGTACTTC
16	TRBD2	TRBJ2-1	TRBV19	.	CASSRSSGSHSNEQFF	TGTGCCAGTAGTCGGTCTAGCGGGAGCCATAGCAATGAGCAGTTCTTC
14	TRBD2	TRBJ2-7	TRBV19	.	CASSPTSGTDEQYF	TGTGCCAGTAGCCCGACTAGCGGGACGGACGAGCAGTACTTC
13	.	TRBJ2-3	TRBV5-1	.	CASSEQITDTQYF	TGCGCCAGCAGCGAGCAAATCACAGATACGCAGTATTTT
16	TRBD2	TRBJ2-3	TRBV6-6	.	CASYGRGGGSTDTQYF	TGTGCCAGCTACGGCCGCGGCGGGGGGAGCACAGATACGCAGTATTTT
14	.	TRBJ2-5	TRBV7-8	.	CASSAIGQQETQYF	TGTGCCAGCAGCGCGATCGGACAGCAAGAGACCCAGTACTTC
14	TRBD1	TRBJ1-5	TRBV5-1	.	CASSLGGQFSPQHF	TGCGCCAGCAGCTTGGGGGGACAGTTCTCGCCCCAGCATTTT
15	TRBD1	TRBJ2-5	TRBV7-9	.	CASSIGQGSRETQYF	TGTGCCAGCAGTATCGGACAGGGATCACGGGAGACCCAGTACTTC
13	TRBD1	TRBJ1-5	TRBV5-1	.	CASRIDRDQPQHF	TGCGCCAGCAGGATTGACAGGGATCAGCCCCAGCATTTT
16	.	TRBJ1-1	TRBV11-2	few	CASSPRTRALNTEAFF	TGTGCCAGCAGCCCCCGGACGAGGGCGTTGAACACTGAAGCTTTCTTT
13	.	TRBJ2-7	TRBV30	.	CAWSVQGSYEQYF	TGTGCCTGGAGTGTACAGGGTTCCTACGAGCAGTACTTC
16	TRBD1	TRBJ1-6	TRBV19	.	CASRTGTGGTGSPLHF	TGTGCCAGTAGGACCGGGACAGGGGGCACGGGCTCACCCCTCCACTTT
13	TRBD1	TRBJ1-2	TRBV29-1	once	CSVQQGRDRGYTF	TGCAGCGTTCAACAGGGGAGGGACAGGGGCTACACCTTC
14	.	TRBJ1-3	TRBV19	.	CASSIPGLQNTIYF	TGTGCCAGTAGTATCCCGGGACTTCAAAACACCATATATTTT
13	TRBD1	TRBJ1-2	TRBV12-3/TRBV12-4	.	CASSDRGSYGYTF	TGTGCCAGCAGTGACAGGGGCTCCTATGGCTACACCTTC
22	.	TRBJ2-7	TRBV12-2	once	CASRLALLNGDTSGRIPLEQYF	TGTGCAAGTCGCTTAGCGCTTCTAAACGGGGACACTAGCGGGAGGATCCCCCTCGAGCAGTACTTC
17	.	TRBJ1-1	TRBV24-1	.	CATSDPTRGLMNTEAFF	TGTGCCACCAGTGATCCTACGCGGGGGCTTATGAACACTGAAGCTTTCTTT
13	.	TRBJ1-5	TRBV3-1/TRBV3-2	once	CASSSSLFQPQHF	TGTGCCAGCAGCTCAAGCCTGTTCCAGCCCCAGCATTTT
15	TRBD1	TRBJ1-5	TRBV10-3	once	CAISEETGENQPQHF	TGTGCCATCAGTGAGGAGACAGGGGAGAATCAGCCCCAGCATTTT
16	TRBD2	TRBJ2-2	TRBV9	.	CASSPRGREETGELFF	TGTGCCAGCAGCCCCCGTGGGCGGGAGGAAACCGGGGAGCTGTTTTTT
14	TRBD1	TRBJ2-7	TRBV28	.	CASRSGTGGIEQYF	TGTGCCAGCAGGAGCGGGACAGGGGGAATCGAGCAGTACTTC
14	TRBD2	TRBJ2-3	TRBV19	.	CATQGLASTDTQYF	TGTGCCACCCAAGGACTAGCGAGCACAGATACGCAGTATTTT
14	.	TRBJ2-7	TRBV18	few	CASSPGGPSYEQYF	TGTGCCAGCTCACCAGGGGGCCCCTCCTACGAGCAGTACTTC
11	.	TRBJ1-2	TRBV28	.	CASSPNYGYTF	TGTGCCAGCAGCCCAAACTATGGCTACACCTTC
15	.	TRBJ1-1	TRBV6-5	.	CASSYGGAGQTEAFF	TGTGCCAGCAGTTACGGTGGGGCAGGGCAAACTGAAGCTTTCTTT
16	TRBD2	TRBJ2-7	TRBV5-8	few	CASSFVKTSSSYEQYF	TGTGCCAGCAGCTTTGTGAAGACTAGCAGCTCCTACGAGCAGTACTTC
13	TRBD1	TRBJ2-7	TRBV14	.	CASSHQTGGEQYF	TGTGCCAGCAGCCACCAGACAGGGGGCGAGCAGTACTTC
17	.	TRBJ2-2	TRBV10-3	.	CAISESLGLTNTGELFF	TGTGCCATCAGTGAGTCACTGGGACTCACAAACACCGGGGAGCTGTTTTTT
14	TRBD1	TRBJ2-3	TRBV5-4	.	CASNNRGITDTQYF	TGTGCCAGCAACAACAGGGGTATCACAGATACGCAGTATTTT
15	.	TRBJ2-5	TRBV18	.	CASLEGGAPQETQYF	TGTGCCAGCCTTGAGGGCGGGGCTCCACAAGAGACCCAGTACTTC
13	.	TRBJ1-6	TRBV5-4	.	CASSLSSDRPLHF	TGTGCCAGCAGCTTGTCTAGCGACCGGCCCCTCCACTTT
14	.	TRBJ2-1	TRBV3-1/TRBV3-2	.	CASSQWGVDNEQFF	TGTGCCAGCAGCCAATGGGGAGTGGACAATGAGCAGTTCTTC
10	.	TRBJ2-7	TRBV20-1	few	CSANSLEQYF	TGCAGTGCTAATTCGTTAGAGCAGTACTTC
18	TRBD1	TRBJ2-5	TRBV7-8	.	CASSLWDRTPNLQETQYF	TGTGCCAGCAGCTTATGGGACAGGACCCCGAACCTACAAGAGACCCAGTACTTC
15	.	TRBJ1-5	TRBV6-5	.	CASSVGAWSNQPQHF	TGTGCCAGCAGCGTGGGGGCGTGGAGCAATCAGCCCCAGCATTTT
13	.	TRBJ2-7	TRBV28	.	CASRAYSEGEQYF	TGTGCCAGCAGGGCGTACAGCGAGGGCGAGCAGTACTTC
11	.	TRBJ1-1	TRBV12-3/TRBV12-4	.	CASSLKGGAFF	TGTGCCAGCAGTTTAAAGGGAGGAGCTTTCTTT
14	TRBD1	TRBJ2-5	TRBV6-5	.	CASSFGQGRETQYF	TGTGCCAGCAGCTTCGGACAGGGGAGAGAGACCCAGTACTTC
16	.	TRBJ2-2	TRBV7-6	.	CASSTRQRVAYTELFF	TGTGCCAGCAGCACCCGACAGCGTGTAGCATACACCGAGCTGTTTTTT
15	TRBD2	TRBJ2-1	TRBV6-5	.	CASSYRNSGLAGQFF	TGTGCCAGCAGTTACAGAAACTCCGGACTAGCGGGGCAGTTCTTC
14	TRBD2	TRBJ2-7	TRBV20-1	.	CSASMPSGSYEQYF	TGCAGTGCTAGTATGCCTAGCGGGTCCTACGAGCAGTACTTC
13	.	TRBJ1-1	TRBV6-5	.	CASSSRDILRAFF	TGTGCCAGCAGTTCTCGGGACATCCTGAGGGCTTTCTTT
14	TRBD1	TRBJ2-2	TRBV18	.	CASSGATGHGELFF	TGTGCCAGCTCAGGGGCGACAGGGCACGGGGAGCTGTTTTTT
15	TRBD2	TRBJ2-2	TRBV9	.	CASSRGGAHAGELFF	TGTGCCAGCAGCCGCGGGGGGGCGCACGCCGGGGAGCTGTTTTTT
10	.	TRBJ2-1	TRBV20-1	.	CSARENEQFF	TGCAGTGCTAGGGAGAATGAGCAGTTCTTC
13	.	TRBJ2-5	TRBV12-3/TRBV12-4	.	CASSFMAQETQYF	TGTGCCAGCAGTTTCATGGCACAAGAGACCCAGTACTTC
16	TRBD1	TRBJ2-5	TRBV5-4	.	CASSPGTGGFVETQYF	TGTGCCAGCAGCCCAGGGACAGGGGGCTTTGTGGAGACCCAGTACTTC